Detailed here is one TCR beta chain. Antigen specificity is unknown. This sample is drawn from a study of regulatory T cells in long-lasting Graves disease. General study results and limits: Persistent disease preferred TRBV28, TRBJ1-2 and TRBJ2-5.

Trimming stripped 4 bases from V and 0 bases from J, with 12 bases between. The CDR3 is made up of 14 amino acids. Germline V gene data show CDR1 as GTSNPN and CDR2 as SVGIG (reference sequence). The time point: persistent/refractory GD, antithyroid drugs over 5 years with positive TRAb. Construction of the TCR library relied on RNA isolated from PBMCs. Combining iRepertoire HTBI primers with Arm-PCR of CDR3 regions, the authors built TCR beta libraries. TCRdb fed the multiplex PCR reads into MiXCR, producing one record per CDR3 protein. In the table there are hundreds of thousands of distinct CDR3 sequences, around 32% of which are singletons.

This receptor was obtained from a female donor with Graves disease. J is TRBJ1-1 and V is TRBV30; D call uncertain. Specimen: peripheral blood mononuclear cells (PBMCs), collected when the disease was refractory, from a patient treated with antithyroid drugs. CDR3 DNA: TGTGCCTGGAACCTTCCTCGTATGAACACTGAAGCTTTCTTT. It specifies CAWNLPRMNTEAFF.